This T cell receptor beta chain was identified in a study of cytomegalovirus exposure and HLA in healthy donors. On the study more broadly: Unique TCRs numbering around 85 million, obtained from HLA-typed donors, made up an early data release. In terms of ancestry, the Caucasian-associated cluster contained about 80% of the approximately 430 genotyped donors. General study points: The study had only CMV serostatus as immune exposure information. Previously analyzed data showed that most TCR beta V segments were productive at a frequency of about 87% or about 30%.

The CDR3 loop spans 16 amino acids. Germline assignment: CDR1 SGHKS and CDR2 YYEKEE (reference sequence). The V and J ends lost 0 bases and 4 bases, in that order; junction bases with no gene match: 7. This PCR relied on a set of 60 Vbeta primers and 13 Jbeta primers. Assay used: immunoSEQ multiplex PCR; TCRdb lists only in-frame clones, some missing. Of 90,000 to 130,000 clones detected, roughly 70% appear once; the ten largest clones hold 8.7%. A word on this clone: Its matching antigen is unknown.

This sequence was found in a man younger than 45 in good health and CMV-seropositive. The J gene is TRBJ2-3, the V gene TRBV5-5; 8 bases match TRBD2. Sequencing was carried out using PBMCs. CDR3: CASSLAPGLEADTQYF. CDR3 in DNA: TGTGCCAGCAGCTTGGCGCCGGGACTAGAGGCAGATACGCAGTATTTT.